What follows are 4 T cell receptor beta chains derived from one specimen sequenced in a study of shared clonotypes between healthy human individuals. TCRdb keeps only in-frame clones here, not all; method: immunoSEQ multiplex PCR. The sample holds 2.5 million or so clones, more than 90% seen once. The sample consisted of naive CD4+ T cells sorted from blood. Regarding subset: CD45RA+ positively selected. The origin of the receptors is a man between 18 and 29 years old in good health.

The J gene is TRBJ2-5, the V gene TRBV5-4, with 9 positions matching TRBD1. V lost 4 bases, J lost 0 bases, and 4 bases stayed unmatched. This CDR3 has 15 residues. Germline lookup yields CDR1 SGHNT and CDR2 YYREEE (reference sequence). CDR3 nucleotides: TGTGCCAGCAGCCCCGGGACAGGGAACCAAGAGACCCAGTACTTC. It is translated as CASSPGTGNQETQYF.

The table lists this clone with a count of one. This chain connects TRBV28 to TRBJ1-2, with 11 bases lining up with TRBD1. V lost 6 bases to trimming and J lost 4 bases; unmatched junction nucleotides: 7. The CDR3 extends over 15 amino acids. CDR1 is MDHEN, CDR2 SYDVKM, per germline. The CDR3 loop is CASSLTGTGGYGYTF. The CDR3 DNA reads TGTGCCAGCAGCCTTACTGGGACAGGGGGCTATGGCTACACCTTC.

V and J are TRBV7-9 and TRBJ1-4, with unresolved D. In germline, CDR1 is SEHNR, CDR2 FQNEAQ (reference sequence). V was shortened by 5 bases and J by 7 bases, with 17 bases between the two germline ends. The length of the CDR3 is 15 residues. The CDR3 bases are TGTGCCAGCAGCCCCTGGCGAGGGCGCCCTGAAAAACTGTTTTTT. The encoded protein is CASSPWRGRPEKLFF.

This chain joins TRBV6-6 and TRBJ1-1, with D uncertain. The V gene lost 5 bases and the J gene lost 0 bases, with 7 bases spanning the gap. CDR1 is MNHNY and CDR2 is SVGAGI in the germline V gene (reference sequence). The CDR3 spans 13 residues. DNA of the CDR3: TGTGCCAGCAGTGCCACAATGAACACTGAAGCTTTCTTT. It encodes CASSATMNTEAFF.